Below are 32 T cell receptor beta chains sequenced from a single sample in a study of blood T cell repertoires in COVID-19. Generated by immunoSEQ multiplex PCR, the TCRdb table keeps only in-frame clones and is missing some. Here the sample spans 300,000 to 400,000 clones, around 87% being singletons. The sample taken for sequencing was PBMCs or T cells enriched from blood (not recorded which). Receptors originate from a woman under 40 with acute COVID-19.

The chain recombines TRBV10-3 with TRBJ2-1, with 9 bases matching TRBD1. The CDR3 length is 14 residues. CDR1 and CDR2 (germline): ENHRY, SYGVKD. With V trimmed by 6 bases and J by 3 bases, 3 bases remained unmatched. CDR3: CAIRPGQGYNEQFF. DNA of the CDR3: TGTGCCATCAGGCCGGGACAGGGCTACAATGAGCAGTTCTTC.

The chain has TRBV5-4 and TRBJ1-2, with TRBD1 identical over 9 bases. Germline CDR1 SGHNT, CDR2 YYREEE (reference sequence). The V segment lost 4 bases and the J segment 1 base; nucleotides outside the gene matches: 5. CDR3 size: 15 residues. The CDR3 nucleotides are TGTGCCAGCAGCCCACAGGGGGCTCTTAACTATGGCTACACCTTC. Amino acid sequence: CASSPQGALNYGYTF.

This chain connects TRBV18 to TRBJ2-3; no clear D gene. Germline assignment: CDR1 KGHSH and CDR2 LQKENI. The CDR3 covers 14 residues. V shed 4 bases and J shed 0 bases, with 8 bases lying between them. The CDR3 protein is CASSLLRSTDTQYF. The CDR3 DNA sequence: TGTGCCAGCTCACTTCTCCGTAGCACAGATACGCAGTATTTT.

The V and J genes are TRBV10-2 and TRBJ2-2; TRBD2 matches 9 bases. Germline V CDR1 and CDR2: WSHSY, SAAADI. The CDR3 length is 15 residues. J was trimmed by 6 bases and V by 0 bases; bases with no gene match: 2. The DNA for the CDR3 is TGCGCCAGCAGTGAGTCTAGCGGGGGATCCGGGGAGCTGTTTTTT. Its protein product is CASSESSGGSGELFF.

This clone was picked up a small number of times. In DNA, the CDR3 is TGTGCCAGCGAACTGATGAACACTGAAGCTTTCTTT. This gives the protein CASELMNTEAFF. The genes are TRBV12-3 or TRBV12-4 and TRBJ1-1; no clear D. V shed 8 bases and J shed 0 bases, with 7 bases lying between them. This CDR3 has 12 amino acids.

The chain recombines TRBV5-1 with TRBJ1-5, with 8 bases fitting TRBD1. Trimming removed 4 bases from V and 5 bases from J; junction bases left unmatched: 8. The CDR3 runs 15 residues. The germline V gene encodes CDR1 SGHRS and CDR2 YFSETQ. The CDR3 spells CASSLGTGIYQPQHF. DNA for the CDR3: TGCGCCAGCAGCCTTGGGACAGGAATCTATCAGCCCCAGCATTTT.

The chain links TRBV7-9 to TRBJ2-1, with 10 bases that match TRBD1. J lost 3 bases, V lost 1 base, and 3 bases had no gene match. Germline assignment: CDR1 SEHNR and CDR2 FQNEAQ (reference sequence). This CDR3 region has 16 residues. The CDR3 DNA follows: TGTGCCAGCAGCTTAGGGACAGGGGGATTCTACAATGAGCAGTTCTTC. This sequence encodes CASSLGTGGFYNEQFF. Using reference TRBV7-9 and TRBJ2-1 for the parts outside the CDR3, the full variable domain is DTGVSQNPRHKITKRGQNVTFRCDPISEHNRLYWYRQTLGQGPEFLTYFQNEAQLEKSRLLSDRFSAERPKGSFSTLEIQRTEQGDSAMYLCASSLGTGGFYNEQFFGPGTRLTVL.

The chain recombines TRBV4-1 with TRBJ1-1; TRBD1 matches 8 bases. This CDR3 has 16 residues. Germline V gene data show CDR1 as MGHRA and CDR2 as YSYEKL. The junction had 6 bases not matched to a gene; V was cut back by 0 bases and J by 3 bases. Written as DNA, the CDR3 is TGCGCCAGCAGCCAAGAAGGGCAGGGGGCGCACACTGAAGCTTTCTTT. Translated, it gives CASSQEGQGAHTEAFF.

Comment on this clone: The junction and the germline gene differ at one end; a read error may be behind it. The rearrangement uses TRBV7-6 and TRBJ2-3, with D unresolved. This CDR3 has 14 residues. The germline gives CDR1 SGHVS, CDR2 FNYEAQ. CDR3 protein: CASSFEVDTDTQYF. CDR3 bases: TGTGCCAGTAGCTTTGAGGTAGACACAGATACGCAGTATTTT.

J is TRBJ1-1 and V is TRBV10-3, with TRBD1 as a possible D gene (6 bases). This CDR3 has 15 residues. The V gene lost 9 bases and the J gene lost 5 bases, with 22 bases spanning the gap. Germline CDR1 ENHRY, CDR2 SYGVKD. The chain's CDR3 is CAMATGTTLRTEAFF. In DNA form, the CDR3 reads TGTGCCATGGCTACCGGGACAACACTGAGGACTGAAGCTTTCTTT.

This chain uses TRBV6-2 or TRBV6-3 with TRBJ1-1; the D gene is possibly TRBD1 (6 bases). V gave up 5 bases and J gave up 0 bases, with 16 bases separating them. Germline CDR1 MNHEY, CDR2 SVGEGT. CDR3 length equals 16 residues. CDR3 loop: CASSKRPGQMNTEAFF. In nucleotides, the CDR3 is TGTGCCAGCAGTAAAAGACCGGGACAAATGAACACTGAAGCTTTCTTT.

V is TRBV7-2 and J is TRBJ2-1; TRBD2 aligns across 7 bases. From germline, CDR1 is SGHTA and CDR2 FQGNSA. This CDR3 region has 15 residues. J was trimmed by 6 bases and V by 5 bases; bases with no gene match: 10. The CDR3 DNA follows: TGTGCCAGCAGCCCGGGACTACCCGGGGGCAATGAGCAGTTCTTC. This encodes CASSPGLPGGNEQFF.

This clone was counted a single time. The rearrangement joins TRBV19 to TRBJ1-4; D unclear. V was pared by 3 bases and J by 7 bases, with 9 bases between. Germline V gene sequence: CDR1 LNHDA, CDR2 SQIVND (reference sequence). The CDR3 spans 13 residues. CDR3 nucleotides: TGTGCCAGTAGTATTGGGAGGACTGAAAAACTGTTTTTT. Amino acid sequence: CASSIGRTEKLFF.

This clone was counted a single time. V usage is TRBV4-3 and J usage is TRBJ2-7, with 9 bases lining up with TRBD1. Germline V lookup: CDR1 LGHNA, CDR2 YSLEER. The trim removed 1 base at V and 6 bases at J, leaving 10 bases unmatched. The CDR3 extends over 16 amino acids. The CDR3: CASSQGGTGKRSEQYF. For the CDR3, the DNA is TGCGCCAGCAGCCAAGGTGGGACAGGGAAAAGGAGCGAGCAGTACTTC.

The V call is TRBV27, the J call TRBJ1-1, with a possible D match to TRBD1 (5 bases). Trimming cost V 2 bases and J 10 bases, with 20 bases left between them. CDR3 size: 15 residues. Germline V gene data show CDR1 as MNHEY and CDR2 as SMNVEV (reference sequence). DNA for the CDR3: TGTGCCAGCAGTTTAGGGGGGGACTCTAAGATTGGAGCTTTCTTT. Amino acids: CASSLGGDSKIGAFF.

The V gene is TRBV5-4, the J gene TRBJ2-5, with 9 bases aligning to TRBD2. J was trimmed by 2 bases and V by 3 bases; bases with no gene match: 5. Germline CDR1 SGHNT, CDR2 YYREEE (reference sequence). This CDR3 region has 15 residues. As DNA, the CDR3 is TGTGCCAGCAGCTCCAAGCGGGGGGCTCAAGAGACCCAGTACTTC. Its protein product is CASSSKRGAQETQYF.

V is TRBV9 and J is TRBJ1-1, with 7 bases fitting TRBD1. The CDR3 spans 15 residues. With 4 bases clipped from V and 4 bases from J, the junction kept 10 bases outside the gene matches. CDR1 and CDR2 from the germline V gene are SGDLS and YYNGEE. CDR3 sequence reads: CASSHLRQGGTEAFF. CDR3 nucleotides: TGTGCCAGCAGCCACCTTAGACAGGGAGGCACTGAAGCTTTCTTT.

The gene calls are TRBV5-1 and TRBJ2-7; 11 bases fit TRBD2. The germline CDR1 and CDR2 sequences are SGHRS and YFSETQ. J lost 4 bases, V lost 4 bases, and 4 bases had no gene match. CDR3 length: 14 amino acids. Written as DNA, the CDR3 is TGCGCCAGCAGCAAGACTAGCGGGACGTACGAGCAGTACTTC. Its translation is CASSKTSGTYEQYF.

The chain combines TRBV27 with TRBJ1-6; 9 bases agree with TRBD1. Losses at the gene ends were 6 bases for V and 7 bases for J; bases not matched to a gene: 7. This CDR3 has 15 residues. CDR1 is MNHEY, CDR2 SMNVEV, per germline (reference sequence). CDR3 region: CASSITGGANSPLHF. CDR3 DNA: TGTGCCAGCAGCATCACAGGGGGCGCGAATTCACCCCTCCACTTT.

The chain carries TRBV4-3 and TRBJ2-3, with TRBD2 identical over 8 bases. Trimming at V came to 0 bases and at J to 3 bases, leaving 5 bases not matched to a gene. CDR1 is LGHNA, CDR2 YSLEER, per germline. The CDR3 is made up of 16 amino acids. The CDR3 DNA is TGCGCCAGCAGCCAAGATCTACTAGCGGTAACAGATACGCAGTATTTT. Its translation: CASSQDLLAVTDTQYF.

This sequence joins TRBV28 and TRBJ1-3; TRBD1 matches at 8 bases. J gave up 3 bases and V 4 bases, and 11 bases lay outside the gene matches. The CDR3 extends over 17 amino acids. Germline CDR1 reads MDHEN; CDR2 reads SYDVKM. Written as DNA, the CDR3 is TGTGCCAGCAGTTCCCTAAGACAGGGGTGGGTTGGAAACACCATATATTTT. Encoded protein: CASSSLRQGWVGNTIYF.

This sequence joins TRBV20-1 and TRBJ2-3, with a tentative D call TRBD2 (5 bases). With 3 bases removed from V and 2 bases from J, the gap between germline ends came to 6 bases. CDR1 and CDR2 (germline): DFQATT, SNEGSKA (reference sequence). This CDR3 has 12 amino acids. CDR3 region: CSASRDTDTQYF. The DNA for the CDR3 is TGCAGTGCTAGTCGGGACACAGATACGCAGTATTTT.

CDR3: CATSGTNDHTGELFF. The DNA of the CDR3 is TGTGCCACCAGCGGGACAAATGACCACACCGGGGAGCTGTTTTTT. V is TRBV24-1 and J is TRBJ2-2; D possibly corresponds to TRBD1 (6 bases). V lost 7 bases and J 3 bases, leaving 14 bases between the germline ends. Germline CDR1 KGHDR, CDR2 SFDVKD. The CDR3 covers 15 residues.

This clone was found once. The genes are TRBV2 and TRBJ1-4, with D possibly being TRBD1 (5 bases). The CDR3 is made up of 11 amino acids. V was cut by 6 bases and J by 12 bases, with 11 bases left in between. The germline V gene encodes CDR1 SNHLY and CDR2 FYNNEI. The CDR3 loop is CASRRGFELFF. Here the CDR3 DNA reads TGTGCCAGCAGAAGGGGCTTCGAACTGTTTTTT.

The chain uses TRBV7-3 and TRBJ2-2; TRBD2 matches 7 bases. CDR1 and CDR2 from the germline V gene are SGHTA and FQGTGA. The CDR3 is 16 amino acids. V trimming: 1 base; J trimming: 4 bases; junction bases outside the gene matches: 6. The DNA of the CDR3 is TGTGCCAGCAGCTTAAACGGGAGGATCAGCACCGGGGAGCTGTTTTTT. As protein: CASSLNGRISTGELFF.

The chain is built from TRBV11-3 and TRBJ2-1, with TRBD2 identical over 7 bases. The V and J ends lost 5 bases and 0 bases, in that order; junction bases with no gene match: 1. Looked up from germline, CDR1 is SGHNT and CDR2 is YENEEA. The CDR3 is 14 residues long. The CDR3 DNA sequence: TGTGCCAGCAGCCCGGGGGGCTCCTACAATGAGCAGTTCTTC. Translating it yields CASSPGGSYNEQFF.

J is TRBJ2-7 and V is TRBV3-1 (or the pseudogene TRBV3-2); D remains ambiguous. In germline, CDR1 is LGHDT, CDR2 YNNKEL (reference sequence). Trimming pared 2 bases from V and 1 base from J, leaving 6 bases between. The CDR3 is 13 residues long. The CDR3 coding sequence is TGTGCCAGCAGCCAACTCAGGTCCTACGAGCAGTACTTC. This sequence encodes CASSQLRSYEQYF.

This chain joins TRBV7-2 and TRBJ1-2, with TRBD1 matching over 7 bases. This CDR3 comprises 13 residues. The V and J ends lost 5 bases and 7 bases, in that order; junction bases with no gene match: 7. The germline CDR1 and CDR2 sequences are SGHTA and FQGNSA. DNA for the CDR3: TGTGCCAGCAGCGGGTACCCAGGGGGTGGCTACACCTTC. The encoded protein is CASSGYPGGGYTF.

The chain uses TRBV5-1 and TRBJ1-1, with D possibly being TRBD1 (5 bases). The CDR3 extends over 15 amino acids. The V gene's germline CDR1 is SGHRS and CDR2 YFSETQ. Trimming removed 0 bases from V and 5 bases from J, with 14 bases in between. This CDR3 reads CASSLGGLGGTEAFF. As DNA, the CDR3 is TGCGCCAGCAGCTTGGGTGGGCTCGGGGGGACTGAAGCTTTCTTT.

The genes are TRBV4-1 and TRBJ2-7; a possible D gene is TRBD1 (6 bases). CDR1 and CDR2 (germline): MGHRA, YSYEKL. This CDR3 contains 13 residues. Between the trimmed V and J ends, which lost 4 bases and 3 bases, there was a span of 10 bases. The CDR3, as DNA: TGCGCCAGCAGCCCTGGACAGTACTACGAGCAGTACTTC. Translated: CASSPGQYYEQYF.

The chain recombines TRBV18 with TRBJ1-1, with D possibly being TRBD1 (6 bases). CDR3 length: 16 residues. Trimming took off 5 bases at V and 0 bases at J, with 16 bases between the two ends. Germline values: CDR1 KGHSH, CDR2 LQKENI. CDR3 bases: TGTGCCAGCTCAAGTACCCGACAGGCCTTGAACACTGAAGCTTTCTTT. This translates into CASSSTRQALNTEAFF.

The CDR3 DNA reads TGTGCCAGCAGCAGGGGACAGGCCTACAATGAGCAGTTCTTC. Encoded protein: CASSRGQAYNEQFF. V gene TRBV6-5 combines with J gene TRBJ2-1, with TRBD1 matching 8 bases. Germline trimming cut 6 bases from V and 2 bases from J; bases unmatched to any gene: 3. The CDR3 runs 14 residues. In germline, CDR1 is MNHEY, CDR2 SVGAGI.